The 32 T cell receptor beta chains below all came from one sample that was sequenced in a study. TCRdb reprocessed the 5' RACE reads via MiXCR and lists one record per CDR3 protein. The data hold 32,000 or so distinct CDR3 sequences, with 20% to 30% observed a single time. The sorted Tregs were CD4+CD25+CD127-/low cells. The specimen sequenced was tumor-infiltrating Tregs sorted from the breast tumor. The source is a female donor with breast cancer.

The gene calls are TRBV3-1 and TRBJ1-5; unclear D gene. Germline CDR1 is LGHDT and CDR2 is YNNKEL (reference sequence). The CDR3 spans 17 residues. V lost 8 bases, J lost 0 bases, and 20 bases lay in between. The CDR3 DNA reads TGTGCCAGCTCCTCCTCCCGGGGAGGGCATAGCAATCAGCCCCAGCATTTT. Amino acid sequence: CASSSSRGGHSNQPQHF.

In its sample, this clonotype was seen many times. The V and J genes are TRBV9 and TRBJ2-7, with TRBD2 as a possible D gene (5 bases). This CDR3 region has 14 residues. CDR1 and CDR2 (germline): SGDLS, YYNGEE. The ends were cut back, 4 bases at V and 2 bases at J, with 13 bases in the middle. The CDR3 coding sequence is TGTGCCAGCAGCTCCTCGGACGGGGCCTACGAGCAGTACTTC. It codes for CASSSSDGAYEQYF. Combining the CDR3 with reference TRBV9 and TRBJ2-7 gives the whole variable domain DSGVTQTPKHLITATGQRVTLRCSPRSGDLSVYWYQQSLDQGLQFLIQYYNGEERAKGNILERFSAQQFPDLHSELNLSSLELGDSALYFCASSSSDGAYEQYFGPGTRLTVT.

The genes are TRBV4-1 and TRBJ1-1; D gene ambiguous. The germline V and J ends were trimmed by 4 bases and 3 bases, with 12 bases remaining between them. Germline lookup yields CDR1 MGHRA and CDR2 YSYEKL. The CDR3 covers 14 residues. CDR3 bases: TGCGCCAGCAGCCGAGATCGAGGGTACACTGAAGCTTTCTTT. Translation: CASSRDRGYTEAFF.

Notes on this clonotype: This may come from a read error, since a much larger clone is one base off. The chain employs TRBV4-2 and TRBJ2-5, with 10 bases matching TRBD2. The CDR3 is 17 residues long. Germline values: CDR1 LGHNA, CDR2 YNFKEQ. CDR3 sequence: CVSSHGSGRRGQETQYF. In DNA form, the CDR3 reads TGTGTCAGCAGCCACGGTAGCGGGAGGAGGGGGCAAGAGACCCAGTACTTC.

A remark on this clonotype: This may stem from a read error, because a much larger clone lies one nucleotide away. V gene TRBV6-1 combines with J gene TRBJ1-5; a weak D match, TRBD1 (6 bases). From germline, CDR1 is MNHNS and CDR2 SASEGT. There are 16 residues in the CDR3. V was trimmed by 4 bases and J by 2 bases, leaving 15 bases between them. The CDR3 sequence is CASSAKGRGGNQPQHF. CDR3 DNA sequence: TGTGCCAGCAGTGCCAAGGGGAGGGGGGGCAATCAGCCCCAGCATTTT.

This clonotype occurred many times. This sequence joins TRBV4-2 and TRBJ2-5; no clear D. Trimming took 2 bases from V and 3 from J, leaving 13 bases between them. Germline CDR1 and CDR2: LGHNA and YNFKEQ. CDR3 length: 15 residues. The CDR3 loop is CASSQSARTEETQYF. The CDR3 nucleotides read TGTGCCAGCAGCCAATCGGCGCGGACGGAAGAGACCCAGTACTTC.

This chain connects TRBV19 to TRBJ1-5; unclear D gene. Trimming removed 7 bases at V and 0 bases at J, with 10 bases between. The CDR3 consists of 14 residues. Germline V gives CDR1 LNHDA, CDR2 SQIVND (reference sequence). The CDR3 nucleotides read TGTGCCAGTAACCACGGGGTTAGCAATCAGCCCCAGCATTTT. Amino acids: CASNHGVSNQPQHF.

A remark on this clonotype: A much larger clone differs from this one at a single base, so this may be a read error. Since no conserved phenylalanine or tryptophan closes the CDR3, a read error is the likely cause. This sequence joins TRBV5-1 and TRBJ1-2; no firm D call. V was cut by 4 bases and J by 2 bases, with 15 bases left in between. Germline lookup yields CDR1 SGHRS and CDR2 YFSETQ. The CDR3 extends over 15 amino acids. The CDR3: CASSPRPGENYGYTL. CDR3 nucleotides: TGCGCCAGCAGCCCCCGACCTGGGGAGAACTATGGCTACACCTTA.

Concerning this clonotype itself: The germline gene is not matched at one end of the junction; a read error may be the cause. J is TRBJ2-1 and V is TRBV7-9; TRBD2 might be the D (6 bases). The CDR3 spans 14 residues. Germline V gene sequence: CDR1 SEHNR, CDR2 FQNEAQ (reference sequence). DNA for the CDR3: TGCGCCAGCGGGCGGCTAGCCCACTACAATGAGCAGTTCTTC. The encoded protein is CASGRLAHYNEQFF.

The chain has TRBV7-2 and TRBJ2-2; 7 positions match TRBD2. Trimming removed 5 bases from V and 4 bases from J; junction bases left unmatched: 10. From germline, CDR1 is SGHTA and CDR2 FQGNSA. CDR3 length: 16 residues. DNA of the CDR3: TGTGCCAGCAGCCGGGACTACTCCAGACTCACCGGGGAGCTGTTTTTT. Its translation is CASSRDYSRLTGELFF.

In regard to this clonotype: With a much larger clone just one base away, this may be a read error. Without the conserved terminal phenylalanine or tryptophan, this CDR3 likely stems from a read error. The chain couples TRBV29-1 to TRBJ2-7; possible D gene TRBD2, 6 bases. Trimming stripped 6 bases from V and 6 bases from J, with 15 bases between. This CDR3 spans 12 amino acids. From germline, CDR1 is SQVTM and CDR2 ANQGSEA. The chain's CDR3 is CSVITGSREQYL. The CDR3 bases are TGCAGCGTGATAACCGGGAGCCGCGAGCAGTACCTC.

CDR3 amino acids: CASSLSPRDRCYEKLFF. As DNA, the CDR3 is TGCGCCAGCAGCCTTAGCCCTCGGGACAGGTGCTATGAAAAACTGTTTTTT. V and J are TRBV4-1 and TRBJ1-4, with 8 bases lining up with TRBD1. This CDR3 spans 17 amino acids. Trimming took 4 bases from V and 6 from J; bases not matched to a gene: 13. CDR1 and CDR2 (germline): MGHRA, YSYEKL.

The chain uses TRBV28 and TRBJ1-6, with a tentative D call TRBD1 (6 bases). CDR1 is MDHEN, CDR2 SYDVKM, per germline. The CDR3 contains 14 residues. Trimming stripped 6 bases from V and 5 bases from J, with 11 bases between. In DNA form, the CDR3 reads TGTGCCAGCAGAGGGGACACGCATAATTCACCCCTCCACTTT. Amino acids: CASRGDTHNSPLHF.

This clonotype showed up just a few times. The chain's CDR3 is CASTRTRLAQGNEQFF. The CDR3 bases are TGCGCCAGCACGCGCACACGACTAGCTCAGGGGAATGAGCAGTTCTTC. The genes are TRBV5-1 and TRBJ2-1; possibly TRBD2 for D (7 bases). Between the trimmed V and J ends, which lost 6 bases and 7 bases, there was a span of 23 bases. The CDR3 is 16 amino acids. Germline V lookup: CDR1 SGHRS, CDR2 YFSETQ.

The genes are TRBV6-1 and TRBJ2-1; D possibly corresponds to TRBD2 (5 bases). The CDR3 is 14 amino acids. CDR1 and CDR2 from the germline V gene are MNHNS and SASEGT. The V end was cut by 3 bases, the J end by 6 bases, with 12 bases between. Written as DNA, the CDR3 is TGTGCCAGCAGTGATAGAGGGATCGCCAATGAGCAGTTCTTC. Translating gives CASSDRGIANEQFF.

With respect to this clonotype: A much larger clone sits a single nucleotide away, making a read error possible. This chain links TRBV7-9 with TRBJ2-1; tentative D call: TRBD2 (6 bases). V lost 1 base and J lost 3, with 10 bases in between. Germline V gene data show CDR1 as SEHNR and CDR2 as FQNEAQ (reference sequence). CDR3 length: 15 amino acids. The CDR3 DNA reads TGTGCCAGCAGCTTAGTTCCTAGCGACTACAATGAGCAGTTCTTC. This translates into CASSLVPSDYNEQFF.

By its share, this clonotype is medium-sized. This chain uses TRBV6-5 with TRBJ1-1; D is possibly TRBD1 (6 bases). CDR1 is MNHEY, CDR2 SVGAGI, per germline. Trimming shortened V by 6 bases and J by 1 base, and 12 bases separated the two germline ends. CDR3 length: 14 amino acids. For the CDR3, the DNA is TGTGCCAGCAGAACAGGGCGGGGGAACACTGAAGCTTTCTTT. It codes for CASRTGRGNTEAFF.

This clonotype showed up many times. The V gene is TRBV7-2, the J gene TRBJ1-1, with 9 positions matching TRBD1. Germline lookup yields CDR1 SGHTA and CDR2 FQGNSA. The CDR3 covers 14 residues. V lost 4 bases and J lost 5; bases outside the gene matches: 5. The CDR3 region has the DNA TGTGCCAGCAGCTCAAACAGGGGGCGAACTGAAGCTTTCTTT. Protein sequence: CASSSNRGRTEAFF.

The rearrangement joins TRBV4-1 to TRBJ1-1, with TRBD1 matching 7 bases. This CDR3 is built from 18 residues. CDR1 is MGHRA and CDR2 is YSYEKL in the germline V gene. The V gene end was trimmed by 2 bases and the J gene end by 4 bases; junction bases not matched to a gene: 16. CDR3 region: CASSQPGQRLRSGTEAFF. The CDR3 DNA follows: TGCGCCAGCAGCCAACCGGGACAGCGCCTGAGGTCTGGCACTGAAGCTTTCTTT.

This clonotype has ten or more counts. The J gene is TRBJ2-1, the V gene TRBV19; D remains ambiguous. The V end was cut by 3 bases, the J end by 8 bases, with 14 bases between. The CDR3 sequence is 14 residues long. Germline V gives CDR1 LNHDA, CDR2 SQIVND (reference sequence). Here the CDR3 reads CASSISRVVDEQFF. The CDR3 DNA is TGTGCCAGTAGTATCAGTAGGGTGGTGGATGAGCAGTTCTTC. The complete variable domain, with remaining parts taken from reference TRBV19 and TRBJ2-1, reads DGGITQSPKYLFRKEGQNVTLSCEQNLNHDAMYWYRQDPGQGLRLIYYSQIVNDFQKGDIAEGYSVSREKKESFPLTVTSAQKNPTAFYLCASSISRVVDEQFFGPGTRLTVL.

This clonotype was detected many times. The chain joins TRBV7-2 to TRBJ2-3; no reliable D call. The length of the CDR3 is 13 residues. V was shortened by 6 bases and J by 1 base, with 8 bases between the two germline ends. Germline assignment: CDR1 SGHTA and CDR2 FQGNSA. The CDR3 bases are TGTGCCAGCAGATCACGGGGCACAGATACGCAGTATTTT. Its protein product is CASRSRGTDTQYF.

This clonotype was counted a single time. It may be a read error: a sequence one base away is much more abundant. Since no conserved phenylalanine or tryptophan closes the CDR3, a read error is the likely cause. Here the CDR3 DNA reads TGTGCCACCAGCAGAGTAGGGACTAAAAATTACAATGAGCAGTTCTCC. It specifies CATSRVGTKNYNEQFS. The chain couples TRBV15 to TRBJ2-1, with TRBD2 matching over 7 bases. There are 16 residues in the CDR3. Per the germline V gene, CDR1 is LNHNV and CDR2 is YYDKDF (reference sequence). Trimming removed 1 base from V and 4 bases from J; junction bases left unmatched: 7.

As concerns this clonotype: It may be a read error: a sequence one base away is much more abundant. This chain links TRBV18 with TRBJ2-7, with 9 bases that match TRBD2. The V segment lost 5 bases and the J segment 6 bases; nucleotides outside the gene matches: 8. The CDR3 spans 14 residues. Per germline, CDR1 KGHSH and CDR2 LQKENI. In DNA, the CDR3 is TGTGCCAGCTCATTCCTAGCGGGAAACAGCGAGCAGTACTTC. As protein: CASSFLAGNSEQYF.

This clonotype came up many times. The chain joins TRBV12-3 or TRBV12-4 to TRBJ1-2; D might be TRBD1 (5 bases). Trimming stripped 6 bases from V and 8 bases from J, with 16 bases between. CDR3 length: 13 residues. The CDR3, as DNA: TGTGCCAGCAGCCCAAGTGGGGCGAGGGGCTACACCTTC. It encodes CASSPSGARGYTF.

The J gene is TRBJ1-6, the V gene TRBV6-5; D unresolved. This CDR3 region has 12 residues. Between the trimmed V and J ends, which lost 5 bases and 14 bases, there was a span of 13 bases. CDR1 and CDR2 from the germline V gene are MNHEY and SVGAGI. CDR3 bases: TGTGCCAGCAGTGTCCTGGGCTCGTCCCTCCACTTT. It specifies CASSVLGSSLHF.

In its sample, this clonotype was seen a few times. Sequence at one end of the junction differs from germline and may be a read error. The DNA for the CDR3 is TGCGCCAGCAGCCCGGGGACAGGGACGGATCAGCCCCAGCGTTTT. This translates into CASSPGTGTDQPQRF. The chain employs TRBV5-1 and TRBJ1-5; 9 bases agree with TRBD1. This CDR3 has 15 residues. Germline V gives CDR1 SGHRS, CDR2 YFSETQ.

This clonotype has a count of ten or more. The chain is built from TRBV7-9 and TRBJ1-4; D perhaps matches TRBD1 (6 bases). There are 14 residues in the CDR3. V lost 7 bases, J lost 7 bases, and 16 bases lay in between. CDR1 and CDR2 from the germline V gene are SEHNR and FQNEAQ (reference sequence). The CDR3 DNA reads as TGTGCCAGCACCCCTAGGACGGGGGCTGAAAAACTGTTTTTT. Translated: CASTPRTGAEKLFF.

A word on this clonotype: The CDR3 does not end in the conserved phenylalanine or tryptophan, so this is likely a read error. The chain employs TRBV24-1 and TRBJ2-1; 7 bases fit TRBD1. Germline CDR1 and CDR2: KGHDR and SFDVKD. The CDR3 spans 14 residues. The CDR3 loop is CATSDPGGHNGQFS. CDR3 nucleotide sequence: TGTGCCACCAGTGACCCAGGGGGTCACAATGGGCAGTTCTCC.

On this clonotype: This may be a read error, as it is one base from a much larger clone. Here the CDR3 reads CANKGGGVSQPQHF. CDR3 in DNA: TGTGCCAACAAAGGTGGAGGGGTTTCTCAGCCCCAGCATTTT. This sequence joins TRBV2 and TRBJ1-5; maybe TRBD1 (5 bases). The CDR3 consists of 14 residues. CDR1 and CDR2 from the germline V gene are SNHLY and FYNNEI. Trimming removed 10 bases at V and 6 bases at J, with 19 bases between.

In its sample, this clonotype was seen many times. This chain uses TRBV12-3 or TRBV12-4 with TRBJ2-7; TRBD2 agrees at 8 bases. J lost 6 bases, V lost 7 bases, and 8 bases had no gene match. The CDR3 contains 13 residues. This CDR3 is CASNPGGGSEQYF. The CDR3 nucleotides are TGTGCCAGCAACCCGGGGGGGGGCTCCGAGCAGTACTTC.

This clonotype was detected many times. This rearrangement joins TRBV7-9 to TRBJ1-2; D not certain. This CDR3 is 12 amino acids long. V lost 1 base to trimming and J lost 6 bases, with 6 bases between them. Germline V gene lookup returns CDR1 SEHNR and CDR2 FQNEAQ (reference sequence). Here the CDR3 DNA reads TGTGCCAGCAGCTTAGGACTAGATGGCTACACCTTC. Encoded protein: CASSLGLDGYTF.

This clonotype was seen a handful of times. This chain connects TRBV6-5 to TRBJ1-6; D might be TRBD1 (6 bases). Deletions cut 4 bases from V and 8 bases from J, with 18 bases between. Germline V gene sequence: CDR1 MNHEY, CDR2 SVGAGI. This CDR3 contains 16 residues. The CDR3 reads CASSSDRRWGDSPLHF. CDR3 DNA: TGTGCCAGCAGTTCGGACAGACGATGGGGAGATTCACCCCTCCACTTT.